These 25 T cell receptor beta chains were all obtained from the same sample, sequenced in a study of identical twins. A single record per CDR3 protein comes from TCRdb applying MiXCR to the 5' RACE reads. The sample has 1.5 million to 2 million distinct CDR3 sequences, about 32% seen once. The sample comprised cord blood. The receptors shown here come from a newborn girl in good health.

This clonotype was recorded once. The chain is built from TRBV2 and TRBJ1-5, with 8 bases matching TRBD1. Trimming removed 2 bases from V and 6 bases from J; junction bases left unmatched: 3. This CDR3 comprises 14 residues. Germline CDR1 reads SNHLY; CDR2 reads FYNNEI. The CDR3 loop reads CASSESGGSQPQHF. CDR3 coding DNA: TGTGCCAGCAGTGAATCAGGGGGCAGTCAGCCCCAGCATTTT.

On this clonotype itself: A much larger clone lies a single base off, so this may be a read error. The V gene is TRBV28, the J gene TRBJ2-1, with 7 bases matching TRBD2. The germline V gene has CDR1 MDHEN and CDR2 SYDVKM. The CDR3 is 14 amino acids. After removal of 4 bases from V and 13 bases from J, the junction contained 13 bases not matched to a gene. The DNA of the CDR3 is TGTGCCAGCAGTTCCCCTAGCGGTAAAGAGACCCAGTTCTTC. This sequence encodes CASSSPSGKETQFF.

This clonotype has a handful of counts. V and J are TRBV7-9 and TRBJ2-1; D gene ambiguous. Germline CDR1 is SEHNR and CDR2 is FQNEAQ (reference sequence). The CDR3 is 15 amino acids. V lost 1 base to trimming and J lost 5 bases, with 12 bases between them. CDR3 nucleotide sequence: TGTGCCAGCAGCTTAGACGCCGGAGCGAACAATGAGCAGTTCTTC. Protein: CASSLDAGANNEQFF.

The rearrangement joins TRBV5-1 to TRBJ2-3; unclear D gene. Trimming cost V 2 bases and J 1 base, with 14 bases left between them. Germline assignment: CDR1 SGHRS and CDR2 YFSETQ. CDR3 length: 16 residues. The CDR3 bases are TGCGCCAGCAGCTTTCCCTCTAGGTTGGGCACAGATACGCAGTATTTT. Amino acids: CASSFPSRLGTDTQYF.

The sample holds many counts of this clonotype. The V call is TRBV11-2, the J call TRBJ2-1, with TRBD2 matching over 10 bases. V shed 4 bases, J shed 7 bases, and the junction held 7 bases outside the gene matches. Germline CDR1 reads SGHAT; CDR2 reads FQNNGV. The CDR3 sequence is 15 residues long. The chain's CDR3 is CASSSLAGVGNEQFF. The CDR3 nucleotides are TGTGCCAGCAGCTCGCTAGCGGGAGTAGGGAATGAGCAGTTCTTC.

V and J are TRBV20-1 and TRBJ2-1; 7 bases match TRBD2. V shed 6 bases and J 5 bases; nucleotides not matched to a gene: 10. The CDR3 has 14 amino acids. From germline, CDR1 is DFQATT and CDR2 SNEGSKA (reference sequence). This CDR3 reads CSATRTSGHNEQFF. CDR3 DNA sequence: TGCAGTGCGACGCGGACTAGTGGGCACAATGAGCAGTTCTTC.

The chain couples TRBV5-6 to TRBJ1-2; possible D gene TRBD1, 5 bases. This CDR3 has 15 residues. The ends were cut back, 0 bases at V and 2 bases at J, with 11 bases in the middle. From germline, CDR1 is SGHDT and CDR2 YYEEEE. The CDR3 region is CASSLDPGFNYGYTF. The CDR3 DNA reads TGTGCCAGCAGCTTGGATCCAGGGTTCAACTATGGCTACACCTTC.

In this sample, this clonotype turned up a few times. This chain uses TRBV27 with TRBJ2-5; no clear D gene. Germline CDR1 MNHEY, CDR2 SMNVEV (reference sequence). The CDR3 runs 15 residues. Trimming removed 5 bases at V and 0 bases at J, with 13 bases between. The CDR3 spells CASSPQEWYQETQYF. The CDR3, as DNA: TGTGCCAGCAGTCCGCAGGAGTGGTACCAAGAGACCCAGTACTTC.

In its sample, this clonotype was seen a few times. The V and J genes are TRBV5-6 and TRBJ2-7, with 10 bases that match TRBD1. CDR3 size: 17 residues. V gave up 1 base and J gave up 1 base; unmatched junction bases: 8. Germline assignment: CDR1 SGHDT and CDR2 YYEEEE. CDR3 nucleotides: TGTGCCAGCAGCTTGATTGGTTCGGGACAGGGGTCCTACGAGCAGTACTTC. The encoded protein is CASSLIGSGQGSYEQYF.

A few counts support this clonotype. The chain links TRBV24-1 to TRBJ2-3; the D is unclear. This CDR3 spans 13 amino acids. In germline, CDR1 is KGHDR, CDR2 SFDVKD. The ends were cut back, 3 bases at V and 10 bases at J, with 13 bases in the middle. Written as DNA, the CDR3 is TGTGCCACCAGTGATGCTTCCCTTACTCCGCAGTATTTT. Translation gives CATSDASLTPQYF.

The chain combines TRBV20-1 with TRBJ2-3; 8 bases match TRBD2. Looked up from germline, CDR1 is DFQATT and CDR2 is SNEGSKA (reference sequence). The CDR3 has 15 residues. V shed 5 bases, J shed 2 bases, and the junction held 9 bases outside the gene matches. The CDR3 nucleotides are TGCAGTGCTCCAATAGCGGGGAGATTCACAGATACGCAGTATTTT. Translated, it gives CSAPIAGRFTDTQYF.

This clonotype was found many times. The rearrangement joins TRBV2 to TRBJ2-7; no reliable D call. The V gene's germline CDR1 is SNHLY and CDR2 FYNNEI. The V gene lost 2 bases and the J gene lost 0 bases, with 2 bases spanning the gap. CDR3 size: 12 residues. The CDR3 nucleotides are TGTGCCAGCAGTGAAACCTCCTACGAGCAGTACTTC. Translation: CASSETSYEQYF.

This clonotype was recorded a few times. The rearrangement uses TRBV5-1 and TRBJ2-1; 10 nucleotides line up with TRBD2. The CDR3 sequence is 14 residues long. The germline V gene encodes CDR1 SGHRS and CDR2 YFSETQ. V was pared by 5 bases and J by 3 bases, with 2 bases of the junction left unmatched. CDR3 nucleotide sequence: TGCGCCAGCAGACTAGCGGGAAACTACAATGAGCAGTTCTTC. It codes for CASRLAGNYNEQFF.

At least ten counts were recorded for this clonotype. The V and J genes are TRBV7-9 and TRBJ1-2, with a weak D call TRBD1 (5 bases). The CDR3 runs to 15 residues. The V end lost 2 bases, the J end lost 0 bases, and 10 bases lay between the germline ends. Germline values: CDR1 SEHNR, CDR2 FQNEAQ (reference sequence). The CDR3 DNA is TGTGCCAGCAGCTTATCCGAGACAGCTAACTATGGCTACACCTTC. This codes for CASSLSETANYGYTF.

This clonotype was picked up a small number of times. V gene TRBV5-1 combines with J gene TRBJ2-1, with 12 positions matching TRBD2. V dropped 3 bases and J dropped 4; count of bases not matched to a gene: 5. CDR3 length: 16 residues. The germline V gene has CDR1 SGHRS and CDR2 YFSETQ. This CDR3 is CASSWTGLAGYNEQFF. In DNA, the CDR3 is TGCGCCAGCAGCTGGACCGGACTAGCGGGGTACAATGAGCAGTTCTTC.

J is TRBJ2-5 and V is TRBV3-1; TRBD2 aligns across 11 bases. Germline V gives CDR1 LGHDT, CDR2 YNNKEL (reference sequence). Trimming took 0 bases from V and 4 from J; bases not matched to a gene: 7. CDR3 size: 17 residues. CDR3 in amino acids: CASSQDVAGGPRETQYF. CDR3 nucleotide sequence: TGTGCCAGCAGCCAAGATGTAGCGGGGGGGCCTAGAGAGACCCAGTACTTC.

This clonotype appeared a few times. The rearrangement links TRBV27 to TRBJ2-7; 9 positions agree with TRBD2. The CDR3 runs 16 residues. J gave up 7 bases and V 5 bases, and 15 bases lay outside the gene matches. CDR1 is MNHEY, CDR2 SMNVEV, per germline (reference sequence). In DNA, the CDR3 is TGTGCCAGCAGTAGCCTTGGGGCGGGAGGGCCTAATGAGCAGTACTTC. Protein product: CASSSLGAGGPNEQYF.

As regards this clonotype: With a much larger clone just one base away, this may be a read error. V and J are TRBV27 and TRBJ2-1, with no clear D. This CDR3 spans 13 amino acids. V lost 3 bases and J lost 4, with 7 bases in between. The germline CDR1 and CDR2 sequences are MNHEY and SMNVEV (reference sequence). CDR3 amino acids: CASSFFAYNEQFF. The CDR3 DNA reads TGTGCCAGCAGTTTTTTTGCGTACAATGAGCAGTTCTTC.

This clonotype was observed a few times. The chain recombines TRBV7-2 with TRBJ2-4; 9 positions agree with TRBD2. TRBJ2-7 explains the end of the DNA better; the J call may be wrong. CDR3 size: 17 residues. Germline values: CDR1 SGHTA, CDR2 FQGNSA. The CDR3: CASSLGYSRLAAYEQYF. As DNA, the CDR3 is TGTGCCAGCAGCCTAGGATATTCGCGACTAGCGGCCTACGAGCAGTACTTC.

The rearrangement uses TRBV19 and TRBJ2-7, with D unresolved. CDR1 and CDR2 from the germline V gene are LNHDA and SQIVND (reference sequence). The CDR3 runs to 13 residues. Between the trimmed V and J ends, which lost 10 bases and 0 bases, there was a span of 13 bases. CDR3 loop: CATEDTLSYEQYF. The CDR3 nucleotides are TGTGCCACCGAAGACACCCTCTCCTACGAGCAGTACTTC.

For this clonotype: The junction departs from the called germline gene at one end, perhaps through a read error. The V and J genes are TRBV18 and TRBJ1-4; D ambiguous. The CDR3 totals 16 residues. The germline CDR1 and CDR2 sequences are KGHSH and LQKENI. CDR3 in amino acids: CASSPINSGSNGKLFF. The CDR3, as DNA: TGTGCCAGCTCACCAATTAACAGCGGATCGAATGGAAAACTGTTTTTT. Looking up the rest from reference TRBV18 and TRBJ1-4 gives the full variable domain: NAGVMQNPRHLVRRRGQEARLRCSPMKGHSHVYWYRQLPEEGLKFMVYLQKENIIDESGMPKERFSAEFPKEGPSILRIQQVVRGDSAAYFCASSPINSGSNGKLFFGSGTQLSVL.

The genes are TRBV19 and TRBJ2-7, with D possibly matching TRBD2 (5 bases). The CDR3 is 14 residues long. Germline V gene data show CDR1 as LNHDA and CDR2 as SQIVND (reference sequence). Trimming took off 8 bases at V and 0 bases at J, with 14 bases between the two ends. The CDR3 DNA sequence: TGTGCCAGTCGTGAGGACTCCAGCTCCTACGAGCAGTACTTC. Amino acids: CASREDSSSYEQYF.

This clonotype was observed a handful of times. This sequence joins TRBV5-1 and TRBJ2-3; 8 bases match TRBD1. Germline lookup yields CDR1 SGHRS and CDR2 YFSETQ. V lost 3 bases, J lost 5 bases, and 2 bases stayed unmatched. The CDR3 length is 13 residues. For the CDR3, the DNA is TGCGCCAGCAGCTCACAGGGGGTAGATACGCAGTATTTT. Translation: CASSSQGVDTQYF.

V and J are TRBV27 and TRBJ2-3; 7 nucleotides match TRBD2. After removal of 0 bases from V and 4 bases from J, the junction contained 10 bases not matched to a gene. The CDR3 consists of 17 residues. CDR1 and CDR2 from the germline V gene are MNHEY and SMNVEV (reference sequence). The chain's CDR3 is CASSLSLIGGIADTQYF. As DNA, the CDR3 is TGTGCCAGCAGTTTATCCCTCATCGGGGGGATAGCAGATACGCAGTATTTT.

This clonotype was observed a handful of times. The CDR3 sequence is CSARDGGAQPQHF. The CDR3 nucleotides read TGCAGTGCTAGAGATGGGGGAGCTCAGCCCCAGCATTTT. The V and J genes are TRBV20-1 and TRBJ1-5; D is perhaps TRBD1 (5 bases). The CDR3 is 13 amino acids. Per the germline V gene, CDR1 is DFQATT and CDR2 is SNEGSKA (reference sequence). V lost 0 bases, J lost 6 bases, and 9 bases lay in between.